Given below is one T cell receptor (beta chain) in context. Its antigen is undetermined. This sample was included in a study of T cells in tuberculosis. At the level of the study: This South African cohort compared adolescents with or without latent tuberculosis against adults with active tuberculosis. Study-level results: GMM-specific TCRs were nearer to active tuberculosis alpha repertoires, suggesting expansion.

CDR1 and CDR2 from the germline V gene are MNHNY and SVGAGI (reference sequence). The CDR3 loop spans 13 amino acids. V lost 7 bases and J lost 6; bases outside the gene matches: 5. The time point denotes: new active TB diagnosis, blood taken before or within 7 days of starting treatment. Sequenced by immunoSEQ multiplex PCR; TCRdb stores in-frame clones only, minus some. The data contain tens of thousands of clones, about 90% of them singletons. The J gene is TRBJ2-1, the V gene TRBV6-6, with 8 nucleotides matching TRBD2. The material was PBMCs, obtained at tuberculosis diagnosis. The source is an adult with tuberculosis. In nucleotides, the CDR3 is TGTGCCAGCACCCTACTAGCGGTCAATGAGCAGTTCTTC. Translation: CASTLLAVNEQFF.